The T cell receptor beta chain described here comes from a study of cytomegalovirus exposure and HLA in healthy donors. Findings of the study overall: The classifier was said to identify cytomegalovirus status with high specificity and sensitivity.

This clone has more than one count but fewer than ten. The antigen is undetermined. Germline CDR1 reads MGHRA; CDR2 reads YSYEKL. The CDR3 runs 13 residues. V dropped 2 bases and J dropped 7 bases, with 12 bases sitting between them. Method: immunoSEQ multiplex PCR; TCRdb's copy keeps in-frame clones and lacks some. The sample lists 150,000 to 200,000 clones; more than 75% were seen once. The sample was PBMCs. V usage is TRBV4-1 and J usage is TRBJ2-7; perhaps TRBD2 as D (6 bases). The sequence derives from a man younger than 35 in good health and CMV-seropositive. The CDR3 loop reads CASSQWPSVEQYF. In DNA form, the CDR3 reads TGCGCCAGCAGCCAATGGCCTAGCGTAGAGCAGTACTTC.